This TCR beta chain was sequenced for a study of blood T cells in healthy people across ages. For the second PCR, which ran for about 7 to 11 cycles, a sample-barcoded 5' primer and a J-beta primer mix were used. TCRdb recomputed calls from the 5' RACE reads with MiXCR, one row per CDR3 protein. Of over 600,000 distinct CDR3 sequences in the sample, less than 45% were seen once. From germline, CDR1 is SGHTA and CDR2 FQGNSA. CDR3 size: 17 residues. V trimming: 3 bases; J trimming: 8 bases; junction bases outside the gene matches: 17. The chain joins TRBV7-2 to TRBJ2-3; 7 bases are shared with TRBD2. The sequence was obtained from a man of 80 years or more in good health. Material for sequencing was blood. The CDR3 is CASSLTSTTDYSGTQYF. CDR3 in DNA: TGTGCCAGCAGCTTGACTAGCACAACGGACTACAGTGGTACGCAGTATTTT.